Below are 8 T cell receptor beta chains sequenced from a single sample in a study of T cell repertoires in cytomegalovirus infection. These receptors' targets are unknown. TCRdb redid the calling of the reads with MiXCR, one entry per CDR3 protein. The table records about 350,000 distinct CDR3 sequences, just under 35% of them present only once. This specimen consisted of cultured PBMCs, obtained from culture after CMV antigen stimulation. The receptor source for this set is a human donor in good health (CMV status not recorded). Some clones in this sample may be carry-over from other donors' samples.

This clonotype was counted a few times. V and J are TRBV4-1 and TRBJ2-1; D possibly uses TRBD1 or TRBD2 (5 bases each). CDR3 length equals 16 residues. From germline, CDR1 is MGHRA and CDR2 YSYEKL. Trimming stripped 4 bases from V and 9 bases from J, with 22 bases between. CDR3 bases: TGCGCCAGCAGCCGTGTAACCGGGACCGCGACGGGTGAGCAGTTCTTC. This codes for CASSRVTGTATGEQFF.

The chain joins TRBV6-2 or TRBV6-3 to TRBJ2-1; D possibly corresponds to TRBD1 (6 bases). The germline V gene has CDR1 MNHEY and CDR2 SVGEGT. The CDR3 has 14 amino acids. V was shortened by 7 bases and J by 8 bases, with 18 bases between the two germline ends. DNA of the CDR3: TGTGCCAGCACAGGGGCGGGCCCTTACCATGAGCAGTTCTTC. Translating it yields CASTGAGPYHEQFF.

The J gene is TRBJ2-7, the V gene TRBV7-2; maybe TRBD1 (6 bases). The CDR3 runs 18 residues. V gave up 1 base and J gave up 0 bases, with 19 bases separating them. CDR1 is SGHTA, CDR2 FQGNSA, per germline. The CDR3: CASSLGGTGFFGSYEQYF. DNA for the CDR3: TGTGCCAGCAGCTTAGGAGGCACAGGGTTTTTTGGCTCCTACGAGCAGTACTTC.

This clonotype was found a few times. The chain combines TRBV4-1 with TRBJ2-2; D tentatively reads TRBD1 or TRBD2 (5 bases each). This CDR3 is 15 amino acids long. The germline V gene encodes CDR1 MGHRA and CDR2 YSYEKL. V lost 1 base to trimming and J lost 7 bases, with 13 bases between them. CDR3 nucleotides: TGCGCCAGCAGCCAAGTCTCAGGGAGACACGGGGAGCTGTTTTTT. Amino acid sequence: CASSQVSGRHGELFF.

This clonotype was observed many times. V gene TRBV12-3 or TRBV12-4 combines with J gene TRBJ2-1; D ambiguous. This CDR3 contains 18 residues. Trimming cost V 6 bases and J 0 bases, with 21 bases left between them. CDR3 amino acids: CASSPDPSSTSSYNEQFF. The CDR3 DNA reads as TGTGCCAGCAGCCCTGATCCGAGTTCAACAAGCTCCTACAATGAGCAGTTCTTC.

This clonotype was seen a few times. The CDR3 nucleotides read TGTGCCACCGGTGTTGGAGCGGGGGCCTACGAGCAGTACTTC. Residues: CATGVGAGAYEQYF. This chain connects TRBV15 to TRBJ2-7, with 8 bases fitting TRBD2. Per germline, CDR1 LNHNV and CDR2 YYDKDF (reference sequence). This CDR3 contains 14 residues. With 8 bases clipped from V and 2 bases from J, the junction kept 8 bases outside the gene matches.

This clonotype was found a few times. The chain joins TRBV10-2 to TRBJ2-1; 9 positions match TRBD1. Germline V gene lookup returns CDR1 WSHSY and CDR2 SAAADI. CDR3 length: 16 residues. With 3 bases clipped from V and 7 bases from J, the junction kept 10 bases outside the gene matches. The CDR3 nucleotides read TGCGCCAGCAGTGATTCCGGGACAGGGTTAAAGAATGAGCAGTTCTTC. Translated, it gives CASSDSGTGLKNEQFF.

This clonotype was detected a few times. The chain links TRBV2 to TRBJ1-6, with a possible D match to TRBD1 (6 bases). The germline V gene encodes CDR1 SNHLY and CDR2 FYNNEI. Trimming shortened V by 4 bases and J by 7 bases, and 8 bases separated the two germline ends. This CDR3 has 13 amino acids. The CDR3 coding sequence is TGTGCCAGCAGTGGGGGGCGGAATTCACCCCTCCACTTT. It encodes CASSGGRNSPLHF.